Listed below are T cell receptor beta chains from one sample, sequenced in a study of CD8 T cells in ankylosing spondylitis. TCRdb re-derived calls from the 5' RACE reads in MiXCR, one entry per CDR3 protein. This table has 150,000 to 200,000 distinct CDR3 sequences, about an eighth appearing once. The sample consisted of blood, either unsorted or a sorted T cell fraction (not recorded which). These receptor sequences come from a female donor with ankylosing spondylitis or in good health (not recorded which). Each CDR3 is given with its conserved first and last residue. The D gene is left open where the match is weak. Size values are once, few and many counts, or a class for expanded clones, and some rows have none.

TRBV24-1	NA	TRBJ2-1	NA	TGTGCCACTCGCCGGGCAGATGGGGATGAGCAGTTCTTC	CATRRADGDEQFF
TRBV24-1	NA	TRBJ2-3	few	TGTGCCACCAGTGACATCTCAGGGGCGGATACGCAGTATTTT	CATSDISGADTQYF
TRBV7-9	NA	TRBJ1-2	many	TGTGCCAGCAGCTTAGAGGGTTGGGGCTACACCTTC	CASSLEGWGYTF
TRBV7-9	NA	TRBJ1-5	many	TGTGCCAGCAGCTGGGGGAATAGCAATCAGCCCCAGCATTTT	CASSWGNSNQPQHF
TRBV24-1	NA	TRBJ2-2	many	TGTGCCACCAGTGCTACAGGGAGCCTTTCCGGGGAGCTGTTTTTT	CATSATGSLSGELFF
TRBV28	NA	TRBJ1-5	many	TGTGCCAGCAGAGCAGTGGAGGGGAGCAATCAGCCCCAGCATTTT	CASRAVEGSNQPQHF
TRBV5-1	TRBD1	TRBJ1-1	many	TGCGCCAGCAGCTTGGCAGGACAGGGTGAAGCTTTCTTT	CASSLAGQGEAFF
TRBV5-1	TRBD2	TRBJ2-1	NA	TGCGCCAGCAGCGCGGGGACTAGCGGGGCCTACAATGAGCAGTTCTTC	CASSAGTSGAYNEQFF
TRBV5-1	TRBD1	TRBJ2-7	many	TGCGCCAGCAGCTCGGACAGGAACTACGAGCAGTACTTC	CASSSDRNYEQYF
TRBV7-3	NA	TRBJ1-6	NA	TGTGCCAGCAGCTTTACGTCCCAGGTTAATTCACCCCTCCACTTT	CASSFTSQVNSPLHF
TRBV7-2	NA	TRBJ2-4	many	TGTGCCAGCAGCCCAGGACGGGAAAAAAACATTCAGTACTTC	CASSPGREKNIQYF
TRBV11-2	TRBD2	TRBJ2-1	many	TGTGCCAGCAGCCAGACCTCAAAGCGGGAGTATCTCCATGAGCAGTTCTTC	CASSQTSKREYLHEQFF
TRBV20-1	NA	TRBJ1-5	few	TGCAGTGCTCCCCGGGACGGAAATCAGCCCCAGCATTTT	CSAPRDGNQPQHF
TRBV5-1	TRBD2	TRBJ2-5	many	TGCGCCAGCAGCCCGGGACTAGCGGGCCTCGGGACCCAGTACTTC	CASSPGLAGLGTQYF
TRBV5-1	NA	TRBJ2-7	many	TGCGCCAGCAGGGCTGCCTGGGGAGGCTACGAGCAGTACTTC	CASRAAWGGYEQYF
TRBV29-1	TRBD2	TRBJ2-7	many	TGCAGCCTACAGGGACTAGCGGCCGTGAAGGCCTACGAGCAGTACTTC	CSLQGLAAVKAYEQYF
TRBV7-2	NA	TRBJ2-1	many	TGTGCCAGCAGCCCCCATGGGGCCTACAATGAGCAGTTCTTC	CASSPHGAYNEQFF
TRBV20-1	NA	TRBJ1-3	many	TGCAGTGCTAGTCAGCCGCCTCAGGGTGCGGGAAACACCATATATTTT	CSASQPPQGAGNTIYF
TRBV12-3/TRBV12-4	NA	TRBJ1-2	many	TGTGCCAGCAGTGAATCAGGGCTCAACTATGGCTACACCTTC	CASSESGLNYGYTF
TRBV20-1	TRBD2	TRBJ2-1	many	TGCAGTGCTAGTTTTCCTATAGCGGGGGCCTACAATGAGCAGTTCTTC	CSASFPIAGAYNEQFF
TRBV5-1	NA	TRBJ2-1	NA	TGCGCCAGCAGCGGATGGGCCAGGGCCAATGAGCAGTTCTTC	CASSGWARANEQFF
TRBV7-3	NA	TRBJ2-1	NA	TGTGCCAGCAGCTTAGGATTGGGACGTAAAGACTACAATGAGCAGTTCTTC	CASSLGLGRKDYNEQFF
TRBV28	NA	TRBJ1-6	NA	TGTGCCAGCAGTTTAATCAGGGCCCACCTCCACTTT	CASSLIRAHLHF
TRBV25-1	TRBD2	TRBJ2-3	NA	TGTGCCAGCAGTGAATCGAGCGGGAGGGCCGAGGCTGCAGATACGCAGTATTTT	CASSESSGRAEAADTQYF
TRBV5-1	NA	TRBJ2-2	many	TGCGCCAGCCGAAAGGGTCCGAACACCGGGGAGCTGTTTTTT	CASRKGPNTGELFF
TRBV6-1	NA	TRBJ2-7	many	TGTGCCAGCAGACTAACAGGCCCGAGCGAGGGCGAGCAGTACTTC	CASRLTGPSEGEQYF
TRBV5-5	NA	TRBJ2-3	NA	TGTGCCAGCAGCTTGGTTGCAGATAGCACAGATACGCAGTATTTT	CASSLVADSTDTQYF
TRBV5-6	TRBD2	TRBJ2-1	few	TGTGCCAGCAGCAACCTCGGGGGACTAGCCCGGACAAGCTCCTACAATGAGCAGTTCTTC	CASSNLGGLARTSSYNEQFF
TRBV5-8	TRBD1	TRBJ1-2	NA	TGTGCCAGCAGCTTCCGACACAGGGGGCTGGGTGGCTACACCTTC	CASSFRHRGLGGYTF
TRBV6-1	NA	TRBJ1-4	many	TGTGCCAGCAGTGGTCCGTTCCAACCAAGCGGGGAAAAACTGTTTTTT	CASSGPFQPSGEKLFF
TRBV7-3	NA	TRBJ2-3	NA	TGTGCCAGCAGCTTAACCGGACAACCAGATACGCAGTATTTT	CASSLTGQPDTQYF
TRBV20-1	NA	TRBJ2-7	many	TGCAGTGCTAGAGATTCTAACCAGATCTACGAGCAGTACTTC	CSARDSNQIYEQYF
TRBV7-9	TRBD1	TRBJ1-5	many	TGTGCCAGCAGCCGGACTGACAGGGCCAATCAGCCCCAGCATTTT	CASSRTDRANQPQHF
TRBV5-4	TRBD1	TRBJ1-5	NA	TGTGCCAGCAGCTTGGAGAGAGGGACAGGGGGCAATCAGCCCCAGCATTTT	CASSLERGTGGNQPQHF
TRBV6-1	NA	TRBJ1-5	many	TGTGCCAGCAGGTTCGGACTGAGCAATCAGCCCCAGCATTTT	CASRFGLSNQPQHF
TRBV27	TRBD2	TRBJ2-1	few	TGTGCCAGCAGTTTATTGCTAGCGGGGGGAAATGAGCAGTTCTTC	CASSLLLAGGNEQFF
TRBV5-1	TRBD1	TRBJ2-1	many	TGCGCCAGCAGCTTGGCCGGGACAGGCTACAATGAGCAGTTCTTC	CASSLAGTGYNEQFF
TRBV4-1	NA	TRBJ2-2	NA	TGCGCCAGCAGCCACCCGGGCGGGGAGCTGTTTTTT	CASSHPGGELFF
TRBV10-3	TRBD2	TRBJ2-1	NA	TGTGCCATCAGTCCTAGCGGGAGTCCTATGGGGGGCTCCTACAATGAGCAGTTCTTC	CAISPSGSPMGGSYNEQFF
TRBV7-2	TRBD2	TRBJ2-7	NA	TGTGCCAGCAGCTTTAGCGGGAGTACCTACGAGCAGTACTTC	CASSFSGSTYEQYF
TRBV27	NA	TRBJ2-7	NA	TGTGCCGGCAGTCCGTCAGGGAGGTTCGTCTACGAGCAGTACTTC	CAGSPSGRFVYEQYF
TRBV20-1	NA	TRBJ1-2	many	TGCAGTGCTAGGCAAGGGGCAGGGCTCGCCTATGGCTACACCTTC	CSARQGAGLAYGYTF
TRBV7-9	NA	TRBJ1-6	few	TGTGCCAGCAGCCCCTCCGGGGTAGATAATTCACCCCTCCACTTT	CASSPSGVDNSPLHF
TRBV6-5	NA	TRBJ2-1	few	TGTGCCAGCAGTTACCGAGCAGGGTCCAACAATGAGCAGTTCTTC	CASSYRAGSNNEQFF
TRBV6-2/TRBV6-3	NA	TRBJ2-2	NA	TGTGCCAGCAGGGTGGCGTACGCCACCGGGGAGCTGTTTTTT	CASRVAYATGELFF
TRBV5-4	NA	TRBJ2-3	NA	TGTGCCAGCAGACCTTATGGGGGACCCCTGGATACGCAGTATTTT	CASRPYGGPLDTQYF
TRBV7-2	NA	TRBJ2-5	many	TGTGCCAGCAGCTATTACAGGATCCACCAAGAGACCCAGTACTTC	CASSYYRIHQETQYF
TRBV20-1	NA	TRBJ2-4	many	TGCAGTGCTTTACGGGCTGGCCGAGACATTCAGTACTTC	CSALRAGRDIQYF
TRBV6-1	NA	TRBJ2-5	few	TGTGCCAGCAGTAAGACCGGAACAGAGACCCAGTACTTC	CASSKTGTETQYF
TRBV11-2	TRBD2	TRBJ2-7	many	TGTGCCAGCAGCTTAAGGCCCGGGCCTAGCGGGAGGGCCTCCTACGAGCAGTACTTC	CASSLRPGPSGRASYEQYF
TRBV5-6	TRBD2	TRBJ2-7	medium-sized	TGTGCCAGCAGCTTCGGGACTAATAACTACGAGCAGTACTTC	CASSFGTNNYEQYF
TRBV19	NA	TRBJ2-1	NA	TGTGCCAGTAGCGTCAAGGGGCTTGAGCAGTTCTTC	CASSVKGLEQFF
TRBV5-5	NA	TRBJ1-1	many	TGTGCCAGCAGCACGTCGGTAGGGGCCAACACTGAAGCTTTCTTT	CASSTSVGANTEAFF
TRBV12-3/TRBV12-4	TRBD1	TRBJ1-5	many	TGTGCCAGCAGTCCCAGCAAGACAGGGCCAGGCAATCAGCCCCAGCATTTT	CASSPSKTGPGNQPQHF
TRBV24-1	NA	TRBJ2-1	NA	TGTGCCACCAGTGGTGAGATCTCCTACAATGAGCAGTTCTTC	CATSGEISYNEQFF